This T cell receptor beta chain was captured in a study of T cells after yellow fever vaccination. Points from the study as a whole: Booster sampling recovered most clones from primary vaccination (around 96% CD4, approximately 88% CD8). Contamination by abundant bulk-population clonotypes could be present in FACS-sorted repertoires.

A process of 5'RACE template switching, which added a universal primer site and UMIs, was used to make TCR cDNA. TCRdb called the 5' RACE reads again in MiXCR, with one record for every CDR3 protein. The sample holds approximately 330,000 distinct CDR3 sequences, approximately 12% seen once. This clonotype was detected only a few times. The antigen is not known. This CDR3 is 18 amino acids long. Trimming pared 5 bases from V and 1 base from J, leaving 20 bases between. Germline lookup yields CDR1 SGHTA and CDR2 FQGTGA. The TCR originated in a man aged 18 to 29 who received the YFV17D yellow fever vaccine. The specimen was CD4+ T cells sorted from PBMCs, collected 15 days after the yellow fever booster vaccination. The J gene is TRBJ2-2, the V gene TRBV7-3; D may be TRBD1 (6 bases). CDR3 loop: CASSAPWGQRLNTGELFF. DNA for the CDR3: TGTGCCAGCAGCGCCCCTTGGGGGCAACGTTTGAACACCGGGGAGCTGTTTTTT.